What follows describes a single T cell receptor (beta chain). This CDR3 contains 14 residues. The V gene lost 10 bases and the J gene lost 5 bases, with 20 bases spanning the gap. Germline CDR1 reads SNHLY; CDR2 reads FYNNEI. This entry comes from a study of T cell changes during pregnancy in multiple sclerosis. The table came from immunoSEQ multiplex PCR; TCRdb's copy has only in-frame clones and leaves some out. The table records around 120,000 clones, about nine tenths of them present only once. The sequence came from a female donor with multiple sclerosis, enrolled in a pregnancy study. The rearrangement uses TRBV2 and TRBJ1-2; D is perhaps TRBD1 (6 bases). The sample was peripheral blood, taken after pregnancy. Written as DNA, the CDR3 is TGTGCCATCGAGTATGGACAGCCGGGTTATGGCTACACCTTC. This translates into CAIEYGQPGYGYTF.